This T cell receptor (beta chain) was recovered during a study of Graves' ophthalmopathy and Graves' hyperthyroidism. Trimming took 2 bases from V and 5 from J; bases not matched to a gene: 11. In germline, CDR1 is MNHEY, CDR2 SVGAGI. The CDR3 is 16 residues long. The authors amplified TCR beta CDR3 regions from RNA transcripts. A first-round RT-PCR used HTBI primers, followed by a second-round multiplex PCR. Via MiXCR, TCRdb re-called the multiplex PCR reads, giving one row per CDR3 protein. The sample consists of approximately 210,000 distinct CDR3 sequences, 20% to 25% of them appearing once. This sequence was found in a woman between 45 and 60 years old with Graves' ophthalmopathy. Material: peripheral blood. The chain has TRBV6-5 and TRBJ2-7; TRBD2 aligns across 8 bases. The CDR3 DNA is TGTGCCAGCAGTTACCAGCTCGGGGGGGGGGTCGACGAGCAGTACTTC. The encoded protein is CASSYQLGGGVDEQYF.